This T cell receptor (beta chain) was obtained from a study of shared clonotypes between healthy human individuals. The length of the CDR3 is 14 residues. V was pared by 4 bases and J by 1 base, with 7 bases between. Per the germline V gene, CDR1 is MGHRA and CDR2 is YSYEKL. This clone was seen just once. Positive CCR7 selection of CD45RO-negative cells yielded the naive CD8 cells, and terminally differentiated effector memory CD45RA+ cells were excluded. Profiling relied on immunoSEQ multiplex PCR, and the TCRdb table lists in-frame clones only, not all of them. The sample has roughly 890,000 clones; more than 85% are singletons.

This TCR came from a man under 40 in good health. The chain couples TRBV4-1 to TRBJ2-2; the D is unclear. Sequenced material: naive CD8+ T cells sorted from blood. The CDR3 is CASSPRLNTGELFF. As DNA, the CDR3 is TGCGCCAGCAGCCCCCGATTGAACACCGGGGAGCTGTTTTTT.